This entry features one T cell receptor (beta chain) sequence. These data originate in a study of blood T cell repertoires in COVID-19. Turning to the study itself: Spain, Italy and the United States supplied samples that represented acute and convalescent COVID-19. PBMCs, B-cell-depleted T cells, or T cells were the source of the cDNA or gDNA that made up the material.

J lost 1 base, V lost 3 bases, and 2 bases had no gene match. The CDR3 has 14 amino acids. The germline V gene encodes CDR1 WNHNN and CDR2 SYGVQD (reference sequence). Methods used by the authors: From reference gene primer amplification, estimates of nucleated cell counts were derived. TCRdb's table, derived via immunoSEQ multiplex PCR, lists solely in-frame clones and lacks some. V and J calls and clone size follow that table, whereas D and trimming were derived from the DNA. Among 200,000 to 300,000 clones listed, around 84% were seen once. The sequence came from a man aged 55 to 69 with acute or convalescent COVID-19. Sequenced material: peripheral blood. The chain joins TRBV10-1 to TRBJ1-1; 7 nucleotides agree with TRBD1. CDR3 protein: CASSEGQENTEAFF. The CDR3 bases are TGCGCCAGCAGTGAAGGACAGGAGAACACTGAAGCTTTCTTT.